Detailed here is one T cell receptor beta chain. From germline, CDR1 is SQVTM and CDR2 ANQGSEA. This CDR3 spans 12 amino acids. With 1 base removed from V and 7 bases from J, the gap between germline ends came to 10 bases. TCRdb fed the 5' RACE reads into MiXCR, producing one record per CDR3 protein. The table records 80,000 or so distinct CDR3 sequences, about 11% of them present only once. These data originate in a study of early T cells in non-severe SARS-CoV-2 infection. For the study at large: Whole-blood bulk RNA, unsorted, was sequenced, and chains were unpaired.

This TCR derives from an adult who was a healthcare worker with PCR-confirmed SARS-CoV-2 infection or an uninfected control (not recorded which). Specimen: whole blood, collected at baseline. The chain uses TRBV29-1 and TRBJ1-1; D call uncertain. CDR3: CSVEVGRGEAFF. The DNA of the CDR3 is TGCAGCGTTGAAGTGGGTCGTGGTGAAGCTTTCTTT.